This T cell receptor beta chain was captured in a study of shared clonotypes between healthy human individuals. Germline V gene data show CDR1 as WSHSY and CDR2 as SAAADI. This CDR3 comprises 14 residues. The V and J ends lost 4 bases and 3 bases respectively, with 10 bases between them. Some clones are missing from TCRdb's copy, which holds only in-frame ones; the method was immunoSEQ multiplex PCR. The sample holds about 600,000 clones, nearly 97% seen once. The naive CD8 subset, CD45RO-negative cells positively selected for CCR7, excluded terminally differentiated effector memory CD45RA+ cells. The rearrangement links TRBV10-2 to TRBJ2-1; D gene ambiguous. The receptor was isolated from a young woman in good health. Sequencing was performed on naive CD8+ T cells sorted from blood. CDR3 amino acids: CASSGVYGYNEQFF. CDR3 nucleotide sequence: TGCGCCAGCAGTGGAGTTTACGGCTACAATGAGCAGTTCTTC.